Following are 16 T cell receptor beta chains from one sample sequenced in a study of blood T cell repertoires in COVID-19. The data were produced by immunoSEQ multiplex PCR, yet TCRdb's version contains in-frame clones alone and is incomplete. The sample includes 250,000 or so clones, around 84% of them seen just once. Material: PBMCs or T cells enriched from blood (not recorded which). The receptors originated from a woman aged 45-60 years who had recovered from COVID-19.

The rearrangement joins TRBV7-2 to TRBJ1-2; D is perhaps TRBD1 (5 bases). Trimming removed 10 bases from V and 5 bases from J, with 17 bases in between. The CDR3 extends over 13 amino acids. Germline values: CDR1 SGHTA, CDR2 FQGNSA. The CDR3 nucleotides are TGTGCCACCCAGGCGGGGGAGGGTTATGGCTACACCTTC. Translation gives CATQAGEGYGYTF.

The sample holds a few counts of this clone. V gene TRBV2 combines with J gene TRBJ1-3; a weak D match, TRBD1 (5 bases). The V end was cut by 2 bases, the J end by 4 bases, with 9 bases between. Germline values: CDR1 SNHLY, CDR2 FYNNEI. CDR3 length: 14 amino acids. The CDR3 loop is CASSENWGGNTIYF. Here the CDR3 DNA reads TGTGCCAGCAGTGAAAACTGGGGCGGAAACACCATATATTTT.

The V gene is TRBV7-2, the J gene TRBJ1-3, with D unresolved. V was pared by 3 bases and J by 4 bases, with 10 bases between. The CDR3 spans 14 residues. The V gene's germline CDR1 is SGHTA and CDR2 FQGNSA. The CDR3 loop reads CASSFIGEGNTIYF. The CDR3 DNA follows: TGTGCCAGCAGCTTTATCGGGGAAGGAAACACCATATATTTT. Full variable domain (missing parts from reference TRBV7-2 and TRBJ1-3): GAGVSQSPSNKVTEKGKDVELRCDPISGHTALYWYRQSLGQGLEFLIYFQGNSAPDKSGLPSDRFSAERTGGSVSTLTIQRTQQEDSAVYLCASSFIGEGNTIYFGEGSWLTVV.

The chain uses TRBV5-1 and TRBJ1-2, with 7 bases matching TRBD1. This CDR3 is built from 15 residues. J gave up 3 bases and V 4 bases, and 9 bases lay outside the gene matches. The germline CDR1 and CDR2 sequences are SGHRS and YFSETQ. CDR3 loop: CASSGDRVGDYGYTF. The CDR3 region has the DNA TGCGCCAGCAGCGGTGACAGGGTCGGGGACTATGGCTACACCTTC.

The CDR3 spells CASSQVGIGATGQYF. In DNA form, the CDR3 reads TGTGCCAGCAGCCAAGTCGGAATAGGGGCTACGGGGCAGTACTTC. V is TRBV4-2 and J is TRBJ2-7; a weak D match, TRBD1 (5 bases). Germline lookup yields CDR1 LGHNA and CDR2 YNFKEQ. The CDR3 covers 15 residues. V dropped 1 base and J dropped 9 bases, with 19 bases sitting between them.

The chain couples TRBV3-1 (or the pseudogene TRBV3-2) to TRBJ1-2; 7 bases map to TRBD1. Germline V gene lookup returns CDR1 LGHDT and CDR2 YNNKEL (reference sequence). Trimming cost V 1 base and J 0 bases; bases outside gene matches: 5. The CDR3 runs 16 residues. The chain's CDR3 is CASSQGGDRTNYGYTF. The CDR3 DNA is TGTGCCAGCAGCCAAGGGGGGGACAGAACTAACTATGGCTACACCTTC.

This chain links TRBV30 with TRBJ1-1; no firm D call. From germline, CDR1 is GTSNPN and CDR2 SVGIG (reference sequence). The length of the CDR3 is 12 residues. The V gene lost 8 bases and the J gene lost 3 bases, with 13 bases spanning the gap. The CDR3 DNA reads as TGTGCCCGAGGTGGATGGGACACTGAAGCTTTCTTT. Its translation: CARGGWDTEAFF.

The chain recombines TRBV6-6 with TRBJ1-2; 9 nucleotides agree with TRBD1. The J segment lost 4 bases and the V segment lost 5 bases, leaving 5 bases of the junction unmatched. This CDR3 spans 14 amino acids. Germline CDR1 MNHNY, CDR2 SVGAGI (reference sequence). The CDR3 bases are TGTGCCAGCAGTCCCCGACAGGGGGTCTATGGCTACACCTTC. Translation gives CASSPRQGVYGYTF.

The sample holds a few counts of this clone. The chain has TRBV5-1 and TRBJ2-2, with D possibly matching TRBD1 (5 bases). The CDR3 totals 15 residues. V was clipped by 4 bases and J by 1 base, with 11 bases between them. Germline V gives CDR1 SGHRS, CDR2 YFSETQ. The CDR3 here is CASSPGHKNTGELFF. The CDR3 DNA reads TGCGCCAGCAGCCCTGGACACAAGAACACCGGGGAGCTGTTTTTT.

V gene TRBV5-4 combines with J gene TRBJ2-7, with TRBD2 matching over 10 bases. This CDR3 has 16 amino acids. Germline V CDR1 and CDR2: SGHNT, YYREEE (reference sequence). J lost 4 bases, V lost 4 bases, and 11 bases had no gene match. DNA for the CDR3: TGTGCCAGCAGCCCTGGTGTGCTAGCGGGAGAGTACGAGCAGTACTTC. Encoded protein: CASSPGVLAGEYEQYF.

Only a few counts were recorded for this clone. The DNA for the CDR3 is TGTGCCAGCTCGGCGACAGGCGAGCAGTACTTC. Amino acids: CASSATGEQYF. The chain carries TRBV18 and TRBJ2-7; D perhaps matches TRBD1 (6 bases). Trimming cost V 6 bases and J 6 bases, with 9 bases left between them. The CDR3 contains 11 residues. The germline CDR1 and CDR2 sequences are KGHSH and LQKENI.

The V call is TRBV5-4, the J call TRBJ1-6; tentative D call: TRBD1 (5 bases). This CDR3 has 14 residues. Germline values: CDR1 SGHNT, CDR2 YYREEE (reference sequence). V dropped 3 bases and J dropped 9 bases, with 13 bases sitting between them. This chain's CDR3 is CASSSQGGASPLHF. The DNA of the CDR3 is TGTGCCAGCAGCTCCCAGGGAGGTGCTTCACCCCTCCACTTT.

The chain employs TRBV5-4 and TRBJ2-3; no definite D call. Germline CDR1 SGHNT, CDR2 YYREEE (reference sequence). V lost 4 bases and J 3 bases, leaving 6 bases between the germline ends. CDR3 length equals 12 residues. CDR3 DNA sequence: TGTGCCAGCAGCGAGTTAACAGATACGCAGTATTTT. Its translation: CASSELTDTQYF. Combining the CDR3 with reference TRBV5-4 and TRBJ2-3 gives the whole variable domain ETGVTQSPTHLIKTRGQQVTLRCSSQSGHNTVSWYQQALGQGPQFIFQYYREEENGRGNFPPRFSGLQFPNYSSELNVNALELDDSALYLCASSELTDTQYFGPGTRLTVL.

This chain links TRBV5-1 with TRBJ2-7, with 10 bases identical to TRBD2. V shed 4 bases and J 3 bases; nucleotides not matched to a gene: 7. There are 15 residues in the CDR3. In germline, CDR1 is SGHRS, CDR2 YFSETQ. CDR3 DNA: TGCGCCAGCAGCCCAGGACTAGCGGTCCGCTACGAGCAGTACTTC. Translated, it gives CASSPGLAVRYEQYF.

The CDR3 sequence is CASSIDHGTPYGYTF. CDR3 DNA sequence: TGTGCCAGTAGTATAGACCACGGGACACCCTATGGCTACACCTTC. The V gene is TRBV19, the J gene TRBJ1-2; possible D gene TRBD1, 6 bases. The CDR3 sequence is 15 residues long. The V and J ends lost 0 bases and 4 bases respectively, with 12 bases between them. In germline, CDR1 is LNHDA, CDR2 SQIVND (reference sequence).

The chain links TRBV2 to TRBJ1-2; D possibly corresponds to TRBD1 (6 bases). This CDR3 spans 13 amino acids. CDR1 SNHLY and CDR2 FYNNEI come from the germline V gene. Trimming removed 6 bases from V and 4 bases from J, with 12 bases in between. As DNA, the CDR3 is TGTGCCAGCAGGGTACAGGGATCCTATGGCTACACCTTC. Translated, it gives CASRVQGSYGYTF.